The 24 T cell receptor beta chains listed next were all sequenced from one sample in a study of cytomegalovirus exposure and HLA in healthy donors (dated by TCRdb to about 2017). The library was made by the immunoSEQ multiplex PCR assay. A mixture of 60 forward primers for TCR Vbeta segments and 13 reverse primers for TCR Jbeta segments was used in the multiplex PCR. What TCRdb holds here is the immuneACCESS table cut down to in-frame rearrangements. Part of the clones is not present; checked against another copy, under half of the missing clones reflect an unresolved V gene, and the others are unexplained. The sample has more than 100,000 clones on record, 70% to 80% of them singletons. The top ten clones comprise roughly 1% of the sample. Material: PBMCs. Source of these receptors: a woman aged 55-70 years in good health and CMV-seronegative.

The CDR3 nucleotides read TGCGCCAGCAGCTTGGGACGAGCAGGGCTTGGAGAGACCCAGTACTTC. Protein: CASSLGRAGLGETQYF. This sequence joins TRBV5-1 and TRBJ2-5; weak D call: TRBD1 (5 bases). V lost 0 bases and J lost 4, with 16 bases in between. Germline CDR1 SGHRS, CDR2 YFSETQ. The CDR3 consists of 16 residues.

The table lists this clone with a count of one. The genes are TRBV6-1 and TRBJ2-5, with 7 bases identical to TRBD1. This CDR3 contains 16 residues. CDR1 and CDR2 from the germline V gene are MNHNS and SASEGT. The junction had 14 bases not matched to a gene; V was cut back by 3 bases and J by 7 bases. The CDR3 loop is CASSDRQGTNRVTQYF. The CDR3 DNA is TGTGCCAGCAGTGACAGACAGGGAACGAATAGGGTGACCCAGTACTTC.

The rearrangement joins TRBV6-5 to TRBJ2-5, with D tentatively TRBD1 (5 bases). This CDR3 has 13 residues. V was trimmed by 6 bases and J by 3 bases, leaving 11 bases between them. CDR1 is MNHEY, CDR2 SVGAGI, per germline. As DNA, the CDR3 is TGTGCCAGCAGACACAGGAGAGAAGAGACCCAGTACTTC. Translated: CASRHRREETQYF.

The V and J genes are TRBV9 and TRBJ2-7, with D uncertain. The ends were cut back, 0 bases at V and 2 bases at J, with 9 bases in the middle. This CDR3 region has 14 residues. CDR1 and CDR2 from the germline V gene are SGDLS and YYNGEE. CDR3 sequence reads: CASSVGRITYEQYF. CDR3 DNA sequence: TGTGCCAGCAGCGTAGGGCGGATTACCTACGAGCAGTACTTC. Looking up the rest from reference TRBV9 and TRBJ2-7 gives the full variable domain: DSGVTQTPKHLITATGQRVTLRCSPRSGDLSVYWYQQSLDQGLQFLIQYYNGEERAKGNILERFSAQQFPDLHSELNLSSLELGDSALYFCASSVGRITYEQYFGPGTRLTVT.

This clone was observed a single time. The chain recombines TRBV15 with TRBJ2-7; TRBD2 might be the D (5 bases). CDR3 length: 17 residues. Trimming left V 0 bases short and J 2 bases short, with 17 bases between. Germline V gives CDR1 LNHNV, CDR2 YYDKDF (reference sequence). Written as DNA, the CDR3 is TGTGCCACCAGCAGAGATTTTGGCGCTAGCTTTGCCTACGAGCAGTACTTC. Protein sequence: CATSRDFGASFAYEQYF.

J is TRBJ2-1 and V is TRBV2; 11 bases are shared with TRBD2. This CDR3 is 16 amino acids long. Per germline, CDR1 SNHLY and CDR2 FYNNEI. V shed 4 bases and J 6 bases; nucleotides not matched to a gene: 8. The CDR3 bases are TGTGCCAGCAGTGTAAATAGCGGGAGGGGGGTCAATGAGCAGTTCTTC. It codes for CASSVNSGRGVNEQFF. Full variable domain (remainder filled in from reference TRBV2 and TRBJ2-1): EPEVTQTPSHQVTQMGQEVILRCVPISNHLYFYWYRQILGQKVEFLVSFYNNEISEKSEIFDDQFSVERPDGSNFTLKIRSTKLEDSAMYFCASSVNSGRGVNEQFFGPGTRLTVL.

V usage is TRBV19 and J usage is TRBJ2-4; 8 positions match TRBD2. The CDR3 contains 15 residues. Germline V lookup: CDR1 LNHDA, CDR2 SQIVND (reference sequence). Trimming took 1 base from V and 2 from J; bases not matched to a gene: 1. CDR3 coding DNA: TGTGCCAGTAGTATAGCGGGGGGGTCCAAAAACATTCAGTACTTC. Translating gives CASSIAGGSKNIQYF.

The CDR3 DNA reads as TGCGCCAGCAGCTTACCGACAGGGGGCAAAAACATTCAGTACTTC. Protein: CASSLPTGGKNIQYF. The chain has TRBV5-1 and TRBJ2-4; TRBD1 matches 9 bases. The germline V gene encodes CDR1 SGHRS and CDR2 YFSETQ. The CDR3 runs 15 residues. V trimming: 2 bases; J trimming: 3 bases; junction bases outside the gene matches: 3.

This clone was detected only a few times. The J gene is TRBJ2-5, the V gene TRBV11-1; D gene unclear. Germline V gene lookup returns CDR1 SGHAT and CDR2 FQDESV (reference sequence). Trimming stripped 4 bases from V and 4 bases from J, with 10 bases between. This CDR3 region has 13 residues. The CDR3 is CASSYNVRETQYF. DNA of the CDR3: TGTGCCAGCAGCTACAACGTACGAGAGACCCAGTACTTC.

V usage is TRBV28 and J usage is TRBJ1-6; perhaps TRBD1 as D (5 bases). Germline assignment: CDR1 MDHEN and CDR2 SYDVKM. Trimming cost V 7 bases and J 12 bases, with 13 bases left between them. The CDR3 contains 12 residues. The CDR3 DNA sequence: TGTGCCAGCACCCCCTTCCAGGGACCCCTCCACTTT. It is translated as CASTPFQGPLHF.

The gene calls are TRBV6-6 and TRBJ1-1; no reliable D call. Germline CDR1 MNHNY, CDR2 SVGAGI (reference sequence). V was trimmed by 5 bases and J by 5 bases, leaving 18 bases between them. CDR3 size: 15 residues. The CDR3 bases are TGTGCCAGCAGTCCGGTATTAGGCGGTAGGACTGAAGCTTTCTTT. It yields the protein CASSPVLGGRTEAFF.

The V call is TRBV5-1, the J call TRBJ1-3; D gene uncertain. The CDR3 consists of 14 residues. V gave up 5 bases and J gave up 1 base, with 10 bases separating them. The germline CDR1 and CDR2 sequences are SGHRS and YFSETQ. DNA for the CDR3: TGCGCCAGCAGTCTCGCGGCGTCTGGAAACACCATATATTTT. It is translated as CASSLAASGNTIYF.

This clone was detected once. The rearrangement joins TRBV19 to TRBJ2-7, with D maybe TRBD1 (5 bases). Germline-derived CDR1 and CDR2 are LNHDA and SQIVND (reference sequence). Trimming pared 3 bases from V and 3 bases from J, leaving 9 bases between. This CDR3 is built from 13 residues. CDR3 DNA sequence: TGTGCCAGTAGTATTGGGGCAGTCTACGAGCAGTACTTC. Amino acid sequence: CASSIGAVYEQYF.

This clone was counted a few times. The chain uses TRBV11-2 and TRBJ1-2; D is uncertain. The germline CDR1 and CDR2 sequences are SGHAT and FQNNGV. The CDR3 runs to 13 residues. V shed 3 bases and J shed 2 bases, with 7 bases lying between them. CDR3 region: CASSLEANYGYTF. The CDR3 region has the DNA TGTGCCAGCAGCTTGGAGGCGAACTATGGCTACACCTTC. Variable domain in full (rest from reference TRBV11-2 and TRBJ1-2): EAGVAQSPRYKIIEKRQSVAFWCNPISGHATLYWYQQILGQGPKLLIQFQNNGVVDDSQLPKDRFSAERLKGVDSTLKIQPAKLEDSAVYLCASSLEANYGYTFGSGTRLTVV.

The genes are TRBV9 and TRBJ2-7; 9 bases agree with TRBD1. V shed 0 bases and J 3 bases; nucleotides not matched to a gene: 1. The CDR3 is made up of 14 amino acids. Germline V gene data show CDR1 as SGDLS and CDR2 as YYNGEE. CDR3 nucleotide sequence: TGTGCCAGCAGCGTAGGGGGACAGGGCTACGAGCAGTACTTC. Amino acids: CASSVGGQGYEQYF. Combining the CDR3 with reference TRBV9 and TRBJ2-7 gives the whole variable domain DSGVTQTPKHLITATGQRVTLRCSPRSGDLSVYWYQQSLDQGLQFLIQYYNGEERAKGNILERFSAQQFPDLHSELNLSSLELGDSALYFCASSVGGQGYEQYFGPGTRLTVT.

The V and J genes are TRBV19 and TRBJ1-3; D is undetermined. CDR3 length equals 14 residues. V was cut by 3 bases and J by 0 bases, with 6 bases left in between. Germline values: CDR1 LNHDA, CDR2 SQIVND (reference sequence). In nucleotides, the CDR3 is TGTGCCAGTAGTATCGTCAGCTCTGGAAACACCATATATTTT. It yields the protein CASSIVSSGNTIYF. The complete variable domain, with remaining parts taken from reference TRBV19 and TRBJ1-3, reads DGGITQSPKYLFRKEGQNVTLSCEQNLNHDAMYWYRQDPGQGLRLIYYSQIVNDFQKGDIAEGYSVSREKKESFPLTVTSAQKNPTAFYLCASSIVSSGNTIYFGEGSWLTVV.

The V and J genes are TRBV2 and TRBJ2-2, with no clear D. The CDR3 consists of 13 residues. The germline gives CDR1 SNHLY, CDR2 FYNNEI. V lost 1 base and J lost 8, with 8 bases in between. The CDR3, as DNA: TGTGCCAGCAGTGAAGAACAGTCGGGGGAGCTGTTTTTT. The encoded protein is CASSEEQSGELFF. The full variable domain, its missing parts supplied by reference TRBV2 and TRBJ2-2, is EPEVTQTPSHQVTQMGQEVILRCVPISNHLYFYWYRQILGQKVEFLVSFYNNEISEKSEIFDDQFSVERPDGSNFTLKIRSTKLEDSAMYFCASSEEQSGELFFGEGSRLTVL.

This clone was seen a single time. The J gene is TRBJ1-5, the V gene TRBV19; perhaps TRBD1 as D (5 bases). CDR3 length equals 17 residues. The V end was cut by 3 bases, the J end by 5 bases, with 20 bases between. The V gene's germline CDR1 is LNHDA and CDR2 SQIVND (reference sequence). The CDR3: CASSIREWGDSDQPQHF. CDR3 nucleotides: TGTGCCAGTAGTATCCGGGAATGGGGGGACTCGGATCAGCCCCAGCATTTT.

DNA for the CDR3: TGTGCCAGCAGCCGAGGACAGGGCACCGGGGAGCTGTTTTTT. This codes for CASSRGQGTGELFF. This sequence joins TRBV6-6 and TRBJ2-2; 8 positions agree with TRBD1. Looked up from germline, CDR1 is MNHNY and CDR2 is SVGAGI (reference sequence). The CDR3 has 14 residues. The trim removed 6 bases at V and 4 bases at J, leaving 4 bases unmatched.

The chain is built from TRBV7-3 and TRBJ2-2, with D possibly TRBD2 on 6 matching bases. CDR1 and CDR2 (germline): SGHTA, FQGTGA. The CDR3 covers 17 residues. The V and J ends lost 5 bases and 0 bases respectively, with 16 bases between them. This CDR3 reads CASSPYRGGTNTGELFF. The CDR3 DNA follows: TGTGCCAGCAGCCCCTATAGAGGCGGGACGAACACCGGGGAGCTGTTTTTT.

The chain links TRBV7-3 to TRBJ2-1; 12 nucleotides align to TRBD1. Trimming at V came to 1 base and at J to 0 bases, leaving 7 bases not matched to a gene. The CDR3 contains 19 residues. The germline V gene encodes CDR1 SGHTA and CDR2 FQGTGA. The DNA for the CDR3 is TGTGCCAGCAGCTTAATCGGGACAGGGGGCGCCAGCTCCTACAATGAGCAGTTCTTC. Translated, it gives CASSLIGTGGASSYNEQFF. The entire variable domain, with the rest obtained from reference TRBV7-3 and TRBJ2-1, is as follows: GAGVSQTPSNKVTEKGKYVELRCDPISGHTALYWYRQSLGQGPEFLIYFQGTGAADDSGLPNDRFFAVRPEGSVSTLKIQRTERGDSAVYLCASSLIGTGGASSYNEQFFGPGTRLTVL.

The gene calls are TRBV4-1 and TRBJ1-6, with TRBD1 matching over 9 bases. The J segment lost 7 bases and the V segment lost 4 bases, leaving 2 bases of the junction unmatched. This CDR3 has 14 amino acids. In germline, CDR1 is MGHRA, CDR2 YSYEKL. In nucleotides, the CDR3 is TGCGCCAGCAGCCTGGACAGGGGAAATTCACCCCTCCACTTT. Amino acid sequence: CASSLDRGNSPLHF.

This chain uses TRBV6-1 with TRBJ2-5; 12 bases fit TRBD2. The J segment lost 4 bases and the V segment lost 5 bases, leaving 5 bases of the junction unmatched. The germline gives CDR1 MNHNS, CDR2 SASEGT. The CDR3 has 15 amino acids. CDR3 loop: CASSRTSGATETQYF. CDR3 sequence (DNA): TGTGCCAGCAGTCGGACTAGCGGGGCTACAGAGACCCAGTACTTC.

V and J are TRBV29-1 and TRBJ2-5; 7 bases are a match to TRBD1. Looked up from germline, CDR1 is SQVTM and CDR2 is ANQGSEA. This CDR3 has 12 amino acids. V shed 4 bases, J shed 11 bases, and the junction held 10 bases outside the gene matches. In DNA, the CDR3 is TGCAGCGTTGTCCAGGGGGTGGGGGAGCAGTACTTC. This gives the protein CSVVQGVGEQYF.